Below are 12 T cell receptor beta chains sequenced from a single sample in a study of post-analysis software for immune sequencing data. Whole-study findings and limits: The five TRBV segments detected at higher frequency in patients than in controls included TRBV5-6, TRBV5-1 and TRBV20-1.

TCR beta libraries were prepared from cDNA with unique molecular identifiers. MiXCR, run by TCRdb on the PCR reads, gives a single entry per CDR3 protein. This table holds hundreds of thousands of distinct CDR3 sequences, 45% found once. No antigens are known for them. Sample: blood. The receptors originated from a girl aged 10 to 17 with multiple sclerosis.

V and J are TRBV20-1 and TRBJ2-3, with 15 bases fitting TRBD2. CDR3 length: 15 residues. The J segment lost 3 bases and the V segment lost 5 bases, leaving 3 bases of the junction unmatched. CDR1 and CDR2 (germline): DFQATT, SNEGSKA (reference sequence). CDR3 nucleotides: TGCAGTGCTTGGACTAGCGGGAGGGTTACAGATACGCAGTATTTT. It codes for CSAWTSGRVTDTQYF.

This chain joins TRBV20-1 and TRBJ2-1, with 9 bases matching TRBD2. The germline CDR1 and CDR2 sequences are DFQATT and SNEGSKA (reference sequence). V was pared by 3 bases and J by 7 bases, with 10 bases of the junction left unmatched. CDR3 length: 15 residues. In DNA, the CDR3 is TGCAGTGCTAGCCCTCTCCGACTAGCGGTGAATGAGCAGTTCTTC. Amino acid sequence: CSASPLRLAVNEQFF.

J is TRBJ1-1 and V is TRBV20-1; a possible D gene is TRBD1 (5 bases). Germline values: CDR1 DFQATT, CDR2 SNEGSKA (reference sequence). The CDR3 extends over 15 amino acids. V was shortened by 3 bases and J by 0 bases, with 14 bases between the two germline ends. The CDR3 sequence: CSASDSGFMNTEAFF. The CDR3 DNA reads as TGCAGTGCTAGCGACAGTGGATTCATGAACACTGAAGCTTTCTTT.

This clonotype was counted only a few times. The chain joins TRBV2 to TRBJ2-5, with 13 bases lining up with TRBD2. Germline trimming cut 3 bases from V and 3 bases from J; bases unmatched to any gene: 4. Germline V gene data show CDR1 as SNHLY and CDR2 as FYNNEI. The CDR3 contains 16 residues. The CDR3 DNA follows: TGTGCCAGCAGTGACGGACTAGCGGGAGCCAAAGAGACCCAGTACTTC. Translating it yields CASSDGLAGAKETQYF.

The J gene is TRBJ2-3, the V gene TRBV29-1; 7 bases align to TRBD2. Germline V CDR1 and CDR2: SQVTM, ANQGSEA. The J segment lost 4 bases and the V segment lost 4 bases, leaving 8 bases of the junction unmatched. This CDR3 comprises 14 residues. The CDR3 region has the DNA TGCAGCGTTGGACAGCCGGCGGGGGCAGATACGCAGTATTTT. This translates into CSVGQPAGADTQYF.

This clonotype was picked up a small number of times. The V gene is TRBV10-3, the J gene TRBJ1-2; TRBD1 might be the D (6 bases). Germline V CDR1 and CDR2: ENHRY, SYGVKD. The V gene lost 5 bases and the J gene lost 8 bases, with 18 bases spanning the gap. This CDR3 region has 14 residues. CDR3 region: CAISLPGGAKGYTF. The CDR3, as DNA: TGTGCCATCAGTCTCCCTGGGGGGGCAAAGGGCTACACCTTC.

The chain has TRBV20-1 and TRBJ2-3; TRBD1 matches at 9 bases. Germline CDR1 and CDR2: DFQATT and SNEGSKA (reference sequence). This CDR3 region has 14 residues. The V and J ends lost 5 bases and 6 bases, in that order; junction bases with no gene match: 9. The CDR3 loop reads CSAQETGGFDTQYF. CDR3 sequence (DNA): TGCAGTGCTCAAGAGACAGGGGGGTTCGATACGCAGTATTTT.

The chain recombines TRBV28 with TRBJ2-7; D remains unclear. The length of the CDR3 is 13 residues. The V end was cut by 6 bases, the J end by 0 bases, with 9 bases between. Germline-derived CDR1 and CDR2 are MDHEN and SYDVKM. DNA for the CDR3: TGTGCCAGCAGGGGTGTCCTCTCCTACGAGCAGTACTTC. Translating gives CASRGVLSYEQYF.

This chain joins TRBV21-1 and TRBJ2-5; the table's D call of TRBD2 was not tested on the DNA. The J call may be incorrect, as the DNA end agrees better with TRBJ2-7. TRBV21-1 is listed as a pseudogene. This CDR3 has 15 residues. The CDR3 loop is CASSKWETGPYEQYF. The CDR3 DNA reads TGTGCCAGCAGCAAATGGGAAACGGGCCCCTACGAGCAGTACTTC.

This clonotype was counted between two and nine times. V is TRBV5-1 and J is TRBJ2-1, with 8 nucleotides matching TRBD1. Germline V lookup: CDR1 SGHRS, CDR2 YFSETQ. Unmatched junction bases numbered 3, after V lost 4 bases and J lost 3 bases. The CDR3 is 14 residues long. CDR3 region: CASSGQGGYNEQFF. Here the CDR3 DNA reads TGCGCCAGCAGCGGACAGGGAGGCTACAATGAGCAGTTCTTC. The whole variable domain, remainder taken from reference TRBV5-1 and TRBJ2-1, is KAGVTQTPRYLIKTRGQQVTLSCSPISGHRSVSWYQQTPGQGLQFLFEYFSETQRNKGNFPGRFSGRQFSNSRSEMNVSTLELGDSALYLCASSGQGGYNEQFFGPGTRLTVL.

This clonotype has only a few counts. The chain combines TRBV20-1 with TRBJ1-6, with no clear D. The length of the CDR3 is 15 residues. Trimming pared 1 base from V and 5 bases from J, leaving 12 bases between. Per the germline V gene, CDR1 is DFQATT and CDR2 is SNEGSKA (reference sequence). CDR3 residues: CSARVAPTHNSPLHF. CDR3 nucleotide sequence: TGCAGTGCTAGAGTCGCCCCCACTCATAATTCACCCCTCCACTTT.

V and J are TRBV20-1 and TRBJ2-7; TRBD2 matches at 12 bases. Germline trimming cut 6 bases from V and 5 bases from J; bases unmatched to any gene: 8. The CDR3 consists of 14 residues. Germline values: CDR1 DFQATT, CDR2 SNEGSKA (reference sequence). The CDR3 nucleotides read TGCAGTGCCATGACGACTAGCGGGAGTAACGAGCAGTACTTC. It translates to CSAMTTSGSNEQYF.